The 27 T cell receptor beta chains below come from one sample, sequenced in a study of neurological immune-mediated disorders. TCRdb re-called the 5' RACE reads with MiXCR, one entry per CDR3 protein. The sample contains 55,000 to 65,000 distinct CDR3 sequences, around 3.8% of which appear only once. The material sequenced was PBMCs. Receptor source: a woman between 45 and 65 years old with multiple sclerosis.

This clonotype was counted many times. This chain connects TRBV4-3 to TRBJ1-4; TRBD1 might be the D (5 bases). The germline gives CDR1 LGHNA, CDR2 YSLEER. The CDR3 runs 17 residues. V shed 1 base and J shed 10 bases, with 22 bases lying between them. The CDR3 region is CASSQVLLAGLGAKLFF. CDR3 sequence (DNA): TGCGCCAGCAGCCAAGTACTCCTGGCAGGGTTGGGTGCAAAACTGTTTTTT.

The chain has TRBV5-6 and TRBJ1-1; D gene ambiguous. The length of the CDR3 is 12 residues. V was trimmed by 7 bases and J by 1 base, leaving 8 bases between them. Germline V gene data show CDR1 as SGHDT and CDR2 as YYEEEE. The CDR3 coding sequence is TGTGCCAGCGGGTGGCAGAACACTGAAGCTTTCTTT. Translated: CASGWQNTEAFF.

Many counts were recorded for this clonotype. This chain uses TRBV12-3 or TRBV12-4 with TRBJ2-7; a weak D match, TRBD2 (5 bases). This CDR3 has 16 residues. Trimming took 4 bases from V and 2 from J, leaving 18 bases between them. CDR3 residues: CASSSHSGWATYEQYF. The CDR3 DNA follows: TGTGCCAGCAGTTCCCACAGCGGTTGGGCGACCTACGAGCAGTACTTC.

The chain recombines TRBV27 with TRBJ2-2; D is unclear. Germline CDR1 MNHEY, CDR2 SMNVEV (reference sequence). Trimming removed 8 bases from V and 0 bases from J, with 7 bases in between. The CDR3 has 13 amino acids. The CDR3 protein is CASGRPNTGELFF. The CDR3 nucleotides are TGTGCCAGCGGACGGCCGAACACCGGGGAGCTGTTTTTT.

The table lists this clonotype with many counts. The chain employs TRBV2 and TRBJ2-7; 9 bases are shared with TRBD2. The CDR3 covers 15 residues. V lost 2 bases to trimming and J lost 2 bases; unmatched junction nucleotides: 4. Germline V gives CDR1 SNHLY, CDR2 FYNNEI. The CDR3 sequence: CASSELAGRTYEQYF. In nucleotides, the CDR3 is TGTGCCAGCAGTGAACTAGCGGGGAGGACCTACGAGCAGTACTTC.

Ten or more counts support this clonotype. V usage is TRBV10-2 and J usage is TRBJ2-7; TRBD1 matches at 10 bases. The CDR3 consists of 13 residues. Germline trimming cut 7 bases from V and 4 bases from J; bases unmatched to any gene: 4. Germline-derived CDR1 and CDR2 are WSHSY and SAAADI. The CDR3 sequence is CASMGQGLYEQYF. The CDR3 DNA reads TGCGCCAGCATGGGACAGGGGTTATACGAGCAGTACTTC.

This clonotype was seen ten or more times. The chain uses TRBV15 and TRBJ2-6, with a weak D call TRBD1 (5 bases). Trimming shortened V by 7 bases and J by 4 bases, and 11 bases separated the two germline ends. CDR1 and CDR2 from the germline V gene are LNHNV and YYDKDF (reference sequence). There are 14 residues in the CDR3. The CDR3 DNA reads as TGTGCCACCACCCAGGGATCCGGGGCCAACGTCCTGACTTTC. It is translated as CATTQGSGANVLTF.

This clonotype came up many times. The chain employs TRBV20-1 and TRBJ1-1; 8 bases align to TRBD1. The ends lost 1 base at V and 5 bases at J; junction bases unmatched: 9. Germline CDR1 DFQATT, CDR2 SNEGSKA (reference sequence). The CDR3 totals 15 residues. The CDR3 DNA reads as TGCAGTGCTAGAGCCTTGGACAGGGAGAGGACTGAAGCTTTCTTT. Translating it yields CSARALDRERTEAFF.

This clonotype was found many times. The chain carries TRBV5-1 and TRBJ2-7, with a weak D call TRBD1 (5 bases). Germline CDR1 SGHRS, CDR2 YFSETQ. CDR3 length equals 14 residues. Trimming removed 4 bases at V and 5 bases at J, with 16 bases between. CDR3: CASSLEPRRDEQYF. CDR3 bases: TGCGCCAGCAGCCTGGAACCCCGCAGGGACGAGCAGTACTTC.

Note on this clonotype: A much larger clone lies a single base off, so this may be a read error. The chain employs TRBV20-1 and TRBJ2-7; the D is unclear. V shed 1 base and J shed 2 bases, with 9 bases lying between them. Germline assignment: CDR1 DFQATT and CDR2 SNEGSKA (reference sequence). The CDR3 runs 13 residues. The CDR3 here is CSARAERAYEQYF. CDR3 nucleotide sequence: TGCAGTGCTAGAGCGGAAAGAGCCTACGAGCAGTACTTC.

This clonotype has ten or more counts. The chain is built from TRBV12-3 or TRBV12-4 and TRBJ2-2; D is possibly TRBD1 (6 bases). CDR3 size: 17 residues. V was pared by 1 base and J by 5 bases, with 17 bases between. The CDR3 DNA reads TGTGCCAGCAGTTTAGGGTTCTTGGACAGCTGGACCGGGGAGCTGTTTTTT. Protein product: CASSLGFLDSWTGELFF.

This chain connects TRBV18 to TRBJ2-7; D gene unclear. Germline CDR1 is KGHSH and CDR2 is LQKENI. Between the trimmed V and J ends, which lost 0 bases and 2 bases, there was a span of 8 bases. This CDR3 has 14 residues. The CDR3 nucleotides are TGTGCCAGCTCACCACCGAACCAGCCCTACGAGCAGTACTTC. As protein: CASSPPNQPYEQYF.

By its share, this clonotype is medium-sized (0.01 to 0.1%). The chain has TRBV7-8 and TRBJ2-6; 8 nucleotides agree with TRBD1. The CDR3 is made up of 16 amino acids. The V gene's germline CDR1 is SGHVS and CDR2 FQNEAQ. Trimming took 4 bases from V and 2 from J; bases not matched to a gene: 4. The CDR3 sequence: CASSYAGGAGANVLTF. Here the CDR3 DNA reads TGTGCCAGCAGCTACGCAGGGGGCGCTGGGGCCAACGTCCTGACTTTC. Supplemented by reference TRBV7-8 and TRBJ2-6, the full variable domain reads GAGVSQSPRYKVAKRGQDVALRCDPISGHVSLFWYQQALGQGPEFLTYFQNEAQLDKSGLPSDRFFAERPEGSVSTLKIQRTQQEDSAVYLCASSYAGGAGANVLTFGAGSRLTVL.

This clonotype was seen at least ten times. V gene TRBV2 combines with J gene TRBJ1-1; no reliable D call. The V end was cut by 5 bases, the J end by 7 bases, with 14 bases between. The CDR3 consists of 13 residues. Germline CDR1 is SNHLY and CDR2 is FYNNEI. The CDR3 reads CASSLRLSVEAFF. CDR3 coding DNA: TGTGCCAGCAGTCTCCGCTTAAGCGTTGAAGCTTTCTTT.

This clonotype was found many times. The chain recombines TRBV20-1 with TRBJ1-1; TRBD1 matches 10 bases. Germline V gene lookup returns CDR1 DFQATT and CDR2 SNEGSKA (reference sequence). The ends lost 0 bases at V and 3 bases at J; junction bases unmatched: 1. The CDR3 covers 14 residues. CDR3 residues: CSAREGQGDTEAFF. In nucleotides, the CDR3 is TGCAGTGCTAGAGAAGGACAGGGGGACACTGAAGCTTTCTTT.

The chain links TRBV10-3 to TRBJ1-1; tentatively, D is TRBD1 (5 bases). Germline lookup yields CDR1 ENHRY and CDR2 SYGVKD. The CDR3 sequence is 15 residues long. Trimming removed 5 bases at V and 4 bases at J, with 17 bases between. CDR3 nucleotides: TGTGCCATCAGTACTAGCACAGGAGAAGGCACTGAAGCTTTCTTT. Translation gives CAISTSTGEGTEAFF.

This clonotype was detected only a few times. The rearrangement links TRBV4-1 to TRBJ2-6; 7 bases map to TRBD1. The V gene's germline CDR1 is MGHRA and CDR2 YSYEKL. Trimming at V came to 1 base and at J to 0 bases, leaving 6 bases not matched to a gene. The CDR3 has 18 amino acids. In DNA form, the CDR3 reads TGCGCCAGCAGCCAAGTCGACGACAGGGACTCTGGGGCCAACGTCCTGACTTTC. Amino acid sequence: CASSQVDDRDSGANVLTF.

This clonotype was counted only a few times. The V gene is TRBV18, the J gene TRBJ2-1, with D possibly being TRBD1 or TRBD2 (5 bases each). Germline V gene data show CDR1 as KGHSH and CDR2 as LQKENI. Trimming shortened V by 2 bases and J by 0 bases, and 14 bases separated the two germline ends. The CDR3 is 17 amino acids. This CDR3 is CASSPDPGDGSYNEQFF. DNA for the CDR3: TGTGCCAGCTCACCAGATCCTGGGGACGGCTCCTACAATGAGCAGTTCTTC.

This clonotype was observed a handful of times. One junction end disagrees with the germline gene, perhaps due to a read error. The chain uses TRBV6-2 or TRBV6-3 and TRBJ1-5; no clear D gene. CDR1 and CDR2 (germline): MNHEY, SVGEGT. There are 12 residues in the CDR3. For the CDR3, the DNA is TGTGCCAGCGCCGAACCCAATCAGCCCCAGAATTTT. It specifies CASAEPNQPQNF.

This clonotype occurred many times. The CDR3 protein is CASSKGGYEQFF. Here the CDR3 DNA reads TGTGCCAGCAGTAAAGGGGGCTATGAGCAGTTCTTC. The V and J genes are TRBV6-2 or TRBV6-3 and TRBJ2-1; 7 bases are shared with TRBD1. V gave up 5 bases and J gave up 8 bases; unmatched junction bases: 3. The germline V gene encodes CDR1 MNHEY and CDR2 SVGEGT. This CDR3 region has 12 residues.

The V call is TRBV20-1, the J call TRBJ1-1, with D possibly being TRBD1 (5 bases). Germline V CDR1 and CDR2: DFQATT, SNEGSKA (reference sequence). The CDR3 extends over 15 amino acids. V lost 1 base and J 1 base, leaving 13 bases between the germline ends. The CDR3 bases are TGCAGTGCTAGAGTGAGTAGGACACCGAACACTGAAGCTTTCTTT. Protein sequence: CSARVSRTPNTEAFF.

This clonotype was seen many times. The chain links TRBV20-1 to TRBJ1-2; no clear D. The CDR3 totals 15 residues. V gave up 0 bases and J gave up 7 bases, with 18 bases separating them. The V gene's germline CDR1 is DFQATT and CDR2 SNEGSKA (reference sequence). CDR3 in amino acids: CSARDSAGGGGGYTF. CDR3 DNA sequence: TGCAGTGCTAGAGATTCGGCAGGAGGAGGAGGTGGCTACACCTTC.

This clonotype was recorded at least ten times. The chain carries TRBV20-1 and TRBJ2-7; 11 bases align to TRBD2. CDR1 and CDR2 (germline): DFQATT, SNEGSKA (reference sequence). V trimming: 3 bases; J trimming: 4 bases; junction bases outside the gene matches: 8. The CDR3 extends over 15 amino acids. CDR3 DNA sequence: TGCAGTGCTAGGCACCTAGCGGGAGGACATTACGAGCAGTACTTC. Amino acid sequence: CSARHLAGGHYEQYF.

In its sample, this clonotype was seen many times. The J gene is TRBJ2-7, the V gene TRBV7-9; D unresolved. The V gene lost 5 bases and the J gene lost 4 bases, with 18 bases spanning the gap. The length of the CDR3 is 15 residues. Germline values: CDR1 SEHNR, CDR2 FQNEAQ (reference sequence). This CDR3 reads CASSPGPTGGYEQYF. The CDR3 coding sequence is TGTGCCAGCAGCCCTGGTCCCACCGGTGGATACGAGCAGTACTTC.

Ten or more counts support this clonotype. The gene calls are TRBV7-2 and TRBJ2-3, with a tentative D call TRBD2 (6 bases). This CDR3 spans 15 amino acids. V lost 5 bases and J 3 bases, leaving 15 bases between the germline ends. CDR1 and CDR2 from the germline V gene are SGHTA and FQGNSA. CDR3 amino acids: CASSLLAFQTDTQYF. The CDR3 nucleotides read TGTGCCAGCAGCCTACTAGCTTTCCAGACAGATACGCAGTATTTT.

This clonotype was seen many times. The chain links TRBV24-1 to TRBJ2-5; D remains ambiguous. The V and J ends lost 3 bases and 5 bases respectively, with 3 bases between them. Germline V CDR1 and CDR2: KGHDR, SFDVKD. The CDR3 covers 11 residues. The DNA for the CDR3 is TGTGCCACCAGTGATATCGAGACCCAGTACTTC. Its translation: CATSDIETQYF.

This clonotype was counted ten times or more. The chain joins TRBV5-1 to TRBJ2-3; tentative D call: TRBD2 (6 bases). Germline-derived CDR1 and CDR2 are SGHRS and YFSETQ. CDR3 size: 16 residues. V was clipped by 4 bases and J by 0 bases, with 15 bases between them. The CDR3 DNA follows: TGCGCCAGCAGCAAAATAGCGGCGGTGAGCACAGATACGCAGTATTTT. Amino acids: CASSKIAAVSTDTQYF. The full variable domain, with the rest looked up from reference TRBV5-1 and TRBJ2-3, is KAGVTQTPRYLIKTRGQQVTLSCSPISGHRSVSWYQQTPGQGLQFLFEYFSETQRNKGNFPGRFSGRQFSNSRSEMNVSTLELGDSALYLCASSKIAAVSTDTQYFGPGTRLTVL.